A single T cell receptor beta chain is shown here with its context. Its specificity is not known. Each CDR3 protein is one row after TCRdb ran MiXCR on the reads. The repertoire holds hundreds of thousands of distinct CDR3 sequences, around 10% seen once, with about 9.4% in the top ten. These data belong to a study of T cell repertoires in cytomegalovirus infection. Overall study: In public TCR beta signatures, there were indications of both CMV infection and matching HLA type.

The germline CDR1 and CDR2 sequences are MNHEY and SVGEGT. Trimming left V 8 bases short and J 6 bases short, with 19 bases between. The CDR3 length is 14 residues. General study results and limits: Summed public TCR beta family frequency identified CMV carriers bearing the relevant HLA. Ex vivo, HLA-C-restricted CMV-specific TCR beta clonotypes prevailed over the rest of the response.

Sequenced material: PBMCs. This chain connects TRBV6-2 or TRBV6-3 to TRBJ1-2; unclear D gene. The clonotype originates from a human donor in good health (CMV status not recorded). Some clones in this sample may be carry-over from other donors' samples. In DNA, the CDR3 is TGTGCCAGCTCTTGGGGAAGGACTGTCGATGGCTACACCTTC. Its translation is CASSWGRTVDGYTF.